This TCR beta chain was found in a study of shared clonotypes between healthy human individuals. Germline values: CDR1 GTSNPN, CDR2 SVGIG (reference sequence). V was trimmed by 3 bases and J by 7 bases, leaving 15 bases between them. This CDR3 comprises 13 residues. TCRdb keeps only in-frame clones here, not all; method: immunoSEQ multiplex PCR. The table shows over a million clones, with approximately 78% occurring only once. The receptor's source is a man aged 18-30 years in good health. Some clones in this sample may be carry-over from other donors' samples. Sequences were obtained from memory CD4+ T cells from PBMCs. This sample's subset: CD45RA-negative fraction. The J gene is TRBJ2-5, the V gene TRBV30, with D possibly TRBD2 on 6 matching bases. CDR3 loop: CAWRSTSLRTQYF. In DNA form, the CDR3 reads TGTGCCTGGAGGTCGACTAGTCTAAGGACCCAGTACTTC.